These 16 T cell receptor beta chains were sequenced from one sample in a study of CD8 T cells in ankylosing spondylitis. TCRdb re-analysed the 5' RACE reads in MiXCR, keeping a single row per CDR3 protein. The sample has some 840,000 distinct CDR3 sequences, approximately 10% seen once. These receptors' targets are unknown. Findings and caveats of the study: What seemed typical of ankylosing spondylitis blood was a TCR beta motif built from about 8 highly homologous variants.

The sample comprised blood, either unsorted or a sorted T cell fraction (not recorded which). The receptors here all came from a male donor with ankylosing spondylitis.

In its sample, this clonotype was seen a few times. V usage is TRBV7-2 and J usage is TRBJ2-7; 11 bases line up with TRBD2. The CDR3 is 15 amino acids. Germline-derived CDR1 and CDR2 are SGHTA and FQGNSA. The V and J ends lost 4 bases and 4 bases, in that order; junction bases with no gene match: 6. The CDR3 protein is CASSYQTSGAYEQYF. The DNA for the CDR3 is TGTGCCAGCAGCTACCAGACTAGCGGGGCTTACGAGCAGTACTTC.

The table lists this clonotype with a few counts. The chain carries TRBV5-4 and TRBJ1-1, with 7 bases aligning to TRBD1. J was trimmed by 3 bases and V by 3 bases; bases with no gene match: 8. CDR1 SGHNT and CDR2 YYREEE come from the germline V gene (reference sequence). CDR3 length: 15 residues. In DNA form, the CDR3 reads TGTGCCAGCAGCTCGCAGCGACAGGGAGACACTGAAGCTTTCTTT. Amino acid sequence: CASSSQRQGDTEAFF.

This chain connects TRBV23-1 to TRBJ2-3; perhaps TRBD2 as D (5 bases). TRBV23-1 is assigned to the ORF class and has an uncertain function. The V end was cut by 10 bases, the J end by 1 base, with 15 bases between. The CDR3 extends over 14 amino acids. This CDR3 is CATISLRGTDTQYF. Here the CDR3 DNA reads TGCGCCACCATTTCTTTGAGGGGCACAGATACGCAGTATTTT.

In this sample, this clonotype turned up a few times. The chain couples TRBV24-1 to TRBJ2-4; no definite D call. The CDR3 spans 14 residues. Trimming cost V 0 bases and J 8 bases, with 10 bases left between them. The germline V gene encodes CDR1 KGHDR and CDR2 SFDVKD. The CDR3 nucleotides read TGTGCCACCAGTGATTTGAACTCGGCCGACATTCAGTACTTC. Translating gives CATSDLNSADIQYF.

Points on this clonotype: Mismatch with germline at one junction end may stem from a read error. The chain joins TRBV2 to TRBJ2-1; TRBD1 matches 7 bases. This CDR3 region has 13 residues. The germline V gene has CDR1 SNHLY and CDR2 FYNNEI. The CDR3 region is CASRRTGYNEQFF. CDR3 bases: TGCGCCAGCAGAAGGACAGGATACAATGAGCAGTTCTTC. The entire variable domain, with the rest obtained from reference TRBV2 and TRBJ2-1, is as follows: EPEVTQTPSHQVTQMGQEVILRCVPISNHLYFYWYRQILGQKVEFLVSFYNNEISEKSEIFDDQFSVERPDGSNFTLKIRSTKLEDSAMYFCASRRTGYNEQFFGPGTRLTVL.

This clonotype was found a few times. The rearrangement uses TRBV6-1 and TRBJ2-3; TRBD2 agrees at 9 bases. The CDR3 spans 15 residues. Germline lookup yields CDR1 MNHNS and CDR2 SASEGT. V lost 6 bases and J lost 4; bases outside the gene matches: 8. Written as DNA, the CDR3 is TGTGCCAGCAGCGGGACTAGCTACGGCGCAGATACGCAGTATTTT. Encoded protein: CASSGTSYGADTQYF.

In this sample, this clonotype turned up a few times. The V and J genes are TRBV7-2 and TRBJ1-2; D may be TRBD1 (5 bases). CDR1 is SGHTA, CDR2 FQGNSA, per germline. This CDR3 has 12 amino acids. V was trimmed by 5 bases and J by 4 bases, leaving 8 bases between them. Here the CDR3 DNA reads TGTGCCAGCAGCACCCAGGGCTATGGCTACACCTTC. Translation gives CASSTQGYGYTF.

This clonotype was recorded a few times. The chain joins TRBV25-1 to TRBJ2-5, with TRBD2 identical over 10 bases. The V gene end was trimmed by 5 bases and the J gene end by 6 bases; junction bases not matched to a gene: 6. The CDR3 is made up of 14 amino acids. Germline CDR1 is MGHDK and CDR2 is SYGVNS. CDR3 protein: CASSLGLATKTQYF. The DNA for the CDR3 is TGTGCCAGCAGTTTGGGACTAGCGACGAAGACCCAGTACTTC.

The chain recombines TRBV5-1 with TRBJ1-2; D not certain. CDR3 length: 15 residues. The V end was cut by 0 bases, the J end by 4 bases, with 13 bases between. CDR1 and CDR2 from the germline V gene are SGHRS and YFSETQ. For the CDR3, the DNA is TGCGCCAGCAGCTTGGAGGTGGCGGTTTTCTATGGCTACACCTTC. It encodes CASSLEVAVFYGYTF.

To note about this clonotype: A much larger clonotype is one base distant, so this may be a read error. This chain links TRBV3-1 with TRBJ1-5; D is unclear. CDR3 length equals 14 residues. Looked up from germline, CDR1 is LGHDT and CDR2 is YNNKEL (reference sequence). The CDR3 loop is CASSQGLSNQSQHF. The CDR3 DNA is TGTGCCAGCAGCCAAGGTTTGAGCAATCAGTCCCAGCATTTT.

This clonotype was detected a few times. This sequence joins TRBV20-1 and TRBJ2-2; 10 nucleotides match TRBD2. The junction had 7 bases not matched to a gene; V was cut back by 0 bases and J by 0 bases. There are 18 residues in the CDR3. Germline CDR1 DFQATT, CDR2 SNEGSKA (reference sequence). CDR3 residues: CSARDLRTSGPNTGELFF. In DNA form, the CDR3 reads TGCAGTGCTAGAGATCTTCGGACTAGCGGACCGAACACCGGGGAGCTGTTTTTT.

This clonotype was counted between two and nine times. The rearrangement joins TRBV5-5 to TRBJ1-4, with D unresolved. The CDR3 loop spans 14 amino acids. Germline CDR1 reads SGHKS; CDR2 reads YYEKEE (reference sequence). V lost 3 bases to trimming and J lost 7 bases, with 13 bases between them. The CDR3 region has the DNA TGTGCCAGCAGCTCCGTCAGGATGGGTGAAAAACTGTTTTTT. This encodes CASSSVRMGEKLFF.

This clonotype was counted ten times or more. This sequence joins TRBV12-3 or TRBV12-4 and TRBJ2-2, with TRBD1 matching 7 bases. The CDR3 spans 15 residues. V shed 3 bases, J shed 2 bases, and the junction held 3 bases outside the gene matches. The CDR3 DNA sequence: TGTGCCAGCAGTTTTCGACAGGGTAACACCGGGGAGCTGTTTTTT. Amino acid sequence: CASSFRQGNTGELFF.

The table lists this clonotype with many counts. The V call is TRBV20-1, the J call TRBJ2-7, with 7 positions matching TRBD2. Germline trimming cut 4 bases from V and 7 bases from J; bases unmatched to any gene: 10. This CDR3 contains 13 residues. From germline, CDR1 is DFQATT and CDR2 SNEGSKA (reference sequence). The DNA for the CDR3 is TGCAGTGCTACCCGGGCGGGAGCTAGGGAGCAGTACTTC. Translated: CSATRAGAREQYF.

The chain couples TRBV15 to TRBJ1-2, with D possibly matching TRBD1 (5 bases). Trimming removed 0 bases at V and 4 bases at J, with 12 bases between. Germline V lookup: CDR1 LNHNV, CDR2 YYDKDF (reference sequence). There are 15 residues in the CDR3. In nucleotides, the CDR3 is TGTGCCACCAGCAGAGATCGGGACCTTCCCTATGGCTACACCTTC. It yields the protein CATSRDRDLPYGYTF. Looking up the rest from reference TRBV15 and TRBJ1-2 gives the full variable domain: DAMVIQNPRYQVTQFGKPVTLSCSQTLNHNVMYWYQQKSSQAPKLLFHYYDKDFNNEADTPDNFQSRRPNTSFCFLDIRSPGLGDTAMYLCATSRDRDLPYGYTFGSGTRLTVV.

This clonotype has more than one count but fewer than ten. The CDR3 sequence: CASSYTLAGGVYEQYF. Here the CDR3 DNA reads TGTGCCAGCAGTTACACACTAGCGGGGGGGGTATACGAGCAGTACTTC. This chain connects TRBV6-5 to TRBJ2-7; 13 bases are a match to TRBD2. The V and J ends lost 2 bases and 4 bases, in that order; junction bases with no gene match: 5. Germline V gene data show CDR1 as MNHEY and CDR2 as SVGAGI. This CDR3 is built from 16 residues.